This T cell receptor (beta chain) derives from a study of T cells after yellow fever vaccination. General study findings and limits: Abundant bulk-population clonotypes could contaminate the FACS-sorted repertoires. Reappearance after the booster was seen for most primary-vaccination clones, at 96% CD4 and 70% to 90% CD8. A small share of clonotypes appeared in both CD4 and CD8 compartments.

Each CDR3 protein gets one entry after TCRdb re-called the 5' RACE reads with MiXCR. Counted here are 200,000 to 250,000 distinct CDR3 sequences, roughly 3% occurring once; the ten biggest clones make up approximately 3.5%. Comment on this clonotype: Its antigen is unidentified.

This CDR3 is 13 amino acids long. Germline V gene sequence: CDR1 SEHNR, CDR2 FQNEAQ (reference sequence). V dropped 3 bases and J dropped 13 bases, with 17 bases sitting between them. This chain links TRBV7-9 with TRBJ2-3; no clear D. This sample comprised CD4+ T cells sorted from PBMCs, obtained 10 days after the yellow fever booster vaccination. The source of this sequence is a man between 18 and 29 years old who received the YFV17D yellow fever vaccine. Written as DNA, the CDR3 is TGTGCCAGCAGCTTTTTCGGGCGGACCACCAAGTATTTT. Amino acids: CASSFFGRTTKYF. The full variable domain, rest sourced from reference TRBV7-9 and TRBJ2-3, is DTGVSQNPRHKITKRGQNVTFRCDPISEHNRLYWYRQTLGQGPEFLTYFQNEAQLEKSRLLSDRFSAERPKGSFSTLEIQRTEQGDSAMYLCASSFFGRTTKYFGPGTRLTVL.